This TCR beta chain comes out of a study of T-cell reconstitution after alpha-beta-depleted transplantation in children. Study-wide findings and caveats: T-cell numbers and diversity, one year after transplant, stemmed largely from T cells that were newly produced.

Germline V gives CDR1 SGHRS, CDR2 YFSETQ. The V gene lost 1 base and the J gene lost 4 bases, with 10 bases spanning the gap. The CDR3 has 14 amino acids. As it was prepared, the TCRbeta library received unique molecular identifiers. TCRdb passed the PCR reads through MiXCR, listing each CDR3 protein once. The sample lists some 300,000 distinct CDR3 sequences, around 7.3% occurring once. This clonotype appeared many times. As yet, its antigen is unknown. This specimen was peripheral blood, taken 360 days after TCRalphabeta/CD19-depleted stem cell transplant. The genes are TRBV5-1 and TRBJ2-3; possibly TRBD1 for D (6 bases). The source is a female patient aged 2-9 years who had a stem cell transplant for Fanconi anemia, so the T cells may come from the graft donor. The CDR3 coding sequence is TGCGCCAGCAGCTTGACAGGGAGTTCAGATACGCAGTATTTT. Encoded protein: CASSLTGSSDTQYF.